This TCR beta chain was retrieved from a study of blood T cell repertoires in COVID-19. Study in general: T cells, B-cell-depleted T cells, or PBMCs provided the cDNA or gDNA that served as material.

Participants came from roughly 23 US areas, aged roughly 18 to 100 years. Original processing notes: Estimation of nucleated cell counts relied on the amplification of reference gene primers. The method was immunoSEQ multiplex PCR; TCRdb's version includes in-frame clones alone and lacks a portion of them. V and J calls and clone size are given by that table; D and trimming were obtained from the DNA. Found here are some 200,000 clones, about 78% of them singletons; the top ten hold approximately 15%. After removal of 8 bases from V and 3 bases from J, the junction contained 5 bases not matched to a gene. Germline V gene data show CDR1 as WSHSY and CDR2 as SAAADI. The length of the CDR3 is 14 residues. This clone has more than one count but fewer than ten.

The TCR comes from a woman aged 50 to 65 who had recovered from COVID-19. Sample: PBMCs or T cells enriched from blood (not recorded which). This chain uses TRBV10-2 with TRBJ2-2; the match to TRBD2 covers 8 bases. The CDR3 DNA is TGCGCCAGCCGGGGGGGGGCAGACACCGGGGAGCTGTTTTTT. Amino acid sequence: CASRGGADTGELFF.